This T cell receptor (beta chain) was sequenced for a study of OX40 agonist ivuxolimab in advanced cancers. The repertoire was sequenced with immunoSEQ multiplex PCR; TCRdb's copy has only in-frame clones and lacks some. The profile covers 15,000 to 20,000 clones, with less than 85% appearing a single time and approximately 45% taken by the ten largest. About this clone itself: Its target is unknown.

Autoimmune disease history or systemic immunosuppression excluded patients. Whole-study findings and limits: In CD8+ T cells, expanded clones were on average more numerous than in CD4+. Also showing low normalized T-cell clonal expansion were some of the nonresponders. At doses 0.1 to 3.0 mg/kg, CD4+ and CD8+ clones expanded.

The CDR3 extends over 12 amino acids. The germline V and J ends were trimmed by 6 bases and 4 bases, with 6 bases remaining between them. CDR1 and CDR2 from the germline V gene are ENHRY and SYGVKD. This sequence was found in an adult with an advanced solid tumor such as melanoma, head and neck, liver or kidney cancer. The material was CD4+ or CD8+ T cells sorted from blood, obtained in a trial of the OX40 agonist ivuxolimab. The rearrangement uses TRBV10-3 and TRBJ2-2; either TRBD1 or TRBD2 may supply D (5 bases each). The DNA for the CDR3 is TGTGCCATCAGGGGGACCACCGGGGAGCTGTTTTTT. Amino acid sequence: CAIRGTTGELFF.